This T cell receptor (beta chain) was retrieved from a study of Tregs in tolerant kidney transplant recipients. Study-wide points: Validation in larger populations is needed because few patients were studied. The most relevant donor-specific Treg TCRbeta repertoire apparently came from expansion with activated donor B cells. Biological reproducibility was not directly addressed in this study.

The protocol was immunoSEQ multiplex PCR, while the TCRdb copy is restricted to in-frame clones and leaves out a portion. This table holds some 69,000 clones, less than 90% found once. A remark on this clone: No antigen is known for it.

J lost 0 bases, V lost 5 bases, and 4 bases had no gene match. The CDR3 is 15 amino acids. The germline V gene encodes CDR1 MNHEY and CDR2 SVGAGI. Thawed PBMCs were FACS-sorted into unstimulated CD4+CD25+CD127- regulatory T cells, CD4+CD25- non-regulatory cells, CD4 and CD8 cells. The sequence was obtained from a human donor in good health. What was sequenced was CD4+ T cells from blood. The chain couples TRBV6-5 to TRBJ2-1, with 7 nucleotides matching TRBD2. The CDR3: CASSRGVSSYNEQFF. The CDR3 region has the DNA TGTGCCAGCAGTCGGGGGGTGAGCTCCTACAATGAGCAGTTCTTC.